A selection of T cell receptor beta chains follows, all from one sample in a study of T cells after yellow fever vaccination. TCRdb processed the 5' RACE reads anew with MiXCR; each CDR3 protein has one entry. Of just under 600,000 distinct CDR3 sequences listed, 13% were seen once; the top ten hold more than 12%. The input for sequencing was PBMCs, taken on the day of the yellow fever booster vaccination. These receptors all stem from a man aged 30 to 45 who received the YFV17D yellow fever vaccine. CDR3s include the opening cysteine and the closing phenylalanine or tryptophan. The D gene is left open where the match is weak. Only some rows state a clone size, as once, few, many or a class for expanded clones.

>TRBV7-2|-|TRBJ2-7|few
CASSTSPDYEQYF
TGTGCCAGCAGCACTAGCCCAGACTACGAGCAGTACTTC
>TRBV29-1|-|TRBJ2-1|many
CSVGWSSGRGSYNEQFF
TGCAGCGTTGGTTGGTCGTCAGGACGCGGCTCCTACAATGAGCAGTTCTTC
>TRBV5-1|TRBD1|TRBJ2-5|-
CASSLVGQAKGETQYF
TGCGCCAGCAGCTTGGTGGGACAGGCAAAAGGGGAGACCCAGTACTTC
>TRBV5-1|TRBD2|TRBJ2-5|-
CASSLEVSGRGQTQYF
TGCGCCAGCAGCTTGGAAGTTAGCGGGAGAGGACAGACCCAGTACTTC
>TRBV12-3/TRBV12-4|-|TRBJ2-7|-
CASSRYPDEQYF
TGTGCCAGCAGCAGATACCCTGACGAGCAGTACTTC
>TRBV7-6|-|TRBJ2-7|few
CASSPRGRASYEQYF
TGTGCCAGCAGCCCGAGGGGGAGGGCCTCCTACGAGCAGTACTTC
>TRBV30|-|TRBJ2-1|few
CAWSPRVYGNEQFF
TGTGCCTGGAGTCCAAGGGTGTATGGGAATGAGCAGTTCTTC
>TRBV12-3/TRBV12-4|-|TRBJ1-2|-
CASSPRSPGQIYGYTF
TGTGCCAGCAGTCCCCGTTCTCCGGGACAAATTTATGGCTACACCTTC
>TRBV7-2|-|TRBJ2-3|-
CASSVSYRETDTQYF
TGTGCCAGCAGCGTTTCTTACAGGGAGACAGATACGCAGTATTTT
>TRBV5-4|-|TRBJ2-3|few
CASSPNRASGVADTQYF
TGTGCCAGCAGCCCAAACAGGGCCTCTGGGGTGGCAGATACGCAGTATTTT
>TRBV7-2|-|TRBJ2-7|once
CASSSWGISYEQYF
TGTGCCAGCAGCTCCTGGGGGATCTCCTACGAGCAGTACTTC
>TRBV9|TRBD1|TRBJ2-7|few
CASSEHGTGAYEQYF
TGTGCCAGCAGCGAACACGGGACAGGGGCCTACGAGCAGTACTTC
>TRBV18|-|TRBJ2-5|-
CASSPNGQETQYF
TGTGCCAGCTCACCTAACGGTCAAGAGACCCAGTACTTC
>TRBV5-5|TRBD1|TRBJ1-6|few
CASSLRGDRNSPLHF
TGTGCCAGCAGCCTCAGGGGGGACAGAAATTCACCCCTCCACTTT
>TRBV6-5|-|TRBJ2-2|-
CASSYVRGLVGTGELFF
TGTGCCAGCAGTTACGTAAGAGGCCTAGTAGGAACCGGGGAGCTGTTTTTT
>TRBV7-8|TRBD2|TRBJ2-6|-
CASPRGAGGTGGANVLTF
TGTGCCAGCCCCCGAGGAGCGGGAGGGACCGGTGGGGCCAACGTCCTGACTTTC
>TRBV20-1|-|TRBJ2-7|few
CSARDAAYEQYF
TGCAGTGCTCGGGACGCAGCCTACGAGCAGTACTTC
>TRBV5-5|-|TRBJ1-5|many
CASSLLGDSNQPQHF
TGTGCCAGCAGCTTGCTGGGGGATAGCAATCAGCCCCAGCATTTT
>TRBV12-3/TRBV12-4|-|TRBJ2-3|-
CASSFTAPSTDTQYF
TGTGCCAGCAGTTTCACGGCCCCAAGCACAGATACGCAGTATTTT
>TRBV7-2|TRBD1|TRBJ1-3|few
CASSTRTGVGNTIYF
TGTGCCAGCAGCACCCGGACAGGGGTTGGAAACACCATATATTTT
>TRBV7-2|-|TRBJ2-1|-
CASSQDYGEQFF
TGTGCCAGCAGCCAGGACTATGGGGAGCAGTTCTTC
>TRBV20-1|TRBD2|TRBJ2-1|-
CSAARRLADHNEQFF
TGCAGTGCAGCCCGCCGGCTAGCGGACCACAATGAGCAGTTCTTC
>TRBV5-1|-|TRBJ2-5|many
CASSFGAVGKETQYF
TGCGCCAGCAGCTTCGGGGCAGTCGGGAAAGAGACCCAGTACTTC
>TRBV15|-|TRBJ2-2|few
CATSRQGNTGELFF
TGTGCCACCAGCAGACAGGGTAACACCGGGGAGCTGTTTTTT